Listed below are T cell receptor beta chains from one sample, sequenced in a study of control samples from healthy donors and cancer patients. Clones were read by immunoSEQ multiplex PCR, and TCRdb kept only the in-frame ones, dropping some. The top ten hold around 3.9% of the sample, which has tens of thousands of clones, 70% to 90% seen once. Material: formalin-fixed, paraffin-embedded tissue. Receptor source: a female donor with melanoma. Each CDR3 is given with its conserved first and last residue. Fields, in order: D gene, J gene, V gene, clone size, CDR3 protein, CDR3 DNA. A D gene is named only where the DNA matches it firmly. For some rows the clone size is stated as once, few or many, or as a class when expanded; others skip it.

>NA|TRBJ2-7|TRBV28|NA
CASSLWARTYEQYF
TGTGCCAGCAGTTTATGGGCAAGAACCTACGAGCAGTACTTC
>NA|TRBJ1-2|TRBV29-1|NA
CSVGVGSANYGYTF
TGCAGCGTTGGTGTGGGGTCCGCAAACTATGGCTACACCTTC
>NA|TRBJ1-2|TRBV7-9|NA
CASSPTPLLPGPQGYTF
TGTGCCAGCAGCCCAACTCCTCTTTTGCCCGGTCCCCAGGGCTACACCTTC
>NA|TRBJ2-5|TRBV12-3/TRBV12-4|once
CASSLSWVETQYF
TGTGCCAGCAGCCTGTCCTGGGTAGAGACCCAGTACTTC
>NA|TRBJ2-2|TRBV5-6|NA
CASSLWGPTEGELFF
TGTGCCAGCAGCTTGTGGGGACCCACCGAGGGGGAGCTGTTTTTT
>TRBD1|TRBJ2-7|TRBV30|NA
CAWSQGQGSLYEQYF
TGTGCCTGGAGCCAAGGACAGGGCAGTTTGTACGAGCAGTACTTC
>TRBD1|TRBJ1-6|TRBV7-6|NA
CASSFGTGARSPLHF
TGTGCCAGCAGCTTTGGGACAGGGGCCCGTTCACCCCTCCACTTT
>TRBD1|TRBJ1-4|TRBV6-5|NA
CASSYTRRDRNEKLFF
TGTGCCAGCAGTTACACCCGAAGGGACAGAAATGAAAAACTGTTTTTT
>TRBD1|TRBJ1-2|TRBV7-2|once
CASSLAPGQGYYGYTF
TGTGCCAGCAGCTTAGCTCCCGGACAGGGGTACTATGGCTACACCTTC
>NA|TRBJ1-2|TRBV2|NA
CASDTEAGGYTF
TGTGCCAGCGACACGGAGGCGGGGGGCTACACCTTC
>TRBD1|TRBJ1-2|TRBV4-3|NA
CASSPRQGSDYGYTF
TGCGCCAGCAGCCCCAGACAGGGATCGGACTATGGCTACACCTTC
>NA|TRBJ1-2|TRBV29-1|NA
CSVVLTGIGGYGYTF
TGCAGCGTTGTTCTAACGGGCATCGGGGGGTATGGCTACACCTTC
>NA|TRBJ1-1|TRBV5-1|NA
CASSLGWTDEVFF
TGCGCCAGCAGCCTAGGTTGGACAGATGAAGTTTTCTTT
>NA|TRBJ1-1|TRBV5-8|NA
CASSSRRLNTEAFF
TGTGCCAGCAGCTCCCGTAGATTGAACACTGAAGCTTTCTTT
>TRBD2|TRBJ2-3|TRBV7-2|NA
CASSLVGTSGSTDTQYF
TGTGCCAGCAGCTTAGTTGGGACTAGCGGGAGTACAGATACGCAGTATTTT
>NA|TRBJ2-3|TRBV10-3|NA
CAISDGGQADTQYF
TGTGCCATCAGTGACGGAGGCCAAGCAGATACGCAGTATTTT
>NA|TRBJ2-7|TRBV20-1|NA
CSASGGGSYEQYF
TGCAGTGCTAGTGGAGGAGGGTCCTACGAGCAGTACTTC
>NA|TRBJ2-1|TRBV11-3|NA
CASSLDFSSYNEQFF
TGTGCCAGCAGCTTAGACTTCAGCTCCTACAATGAGCAGTTCTTC
>NA|TRBJ1-1|TRBV4-1|NA
CASSPGVRTEAFF
TGCGCCAGCAGCCCAGGGGTGAGGACTGAAGCTTTCTTT
>NA|TRBJ1-2|TRBV29-1|NA
CSATDGADYGYTF
TGCAGCGCGACTGACGGGGCCGACTATGGCTACACCTTC
>NA|TRBJ1-1|TRBV18|once
CASSPTPPEAFF
TGTGCCAGCTCACCGACACCGCCAGAAGCTTTCTTT
>NA|TRBJ1-3|TRBV7-2|NA
CASSPMGGSGNTIYF
TGTGCCAGCAGTCCAATGGGGGGCTCTGGAAACACCATATATTTT
>NA|TRBJ2-1|TRBV7-2|NA
CASSRSFNNEQFF
TGTGCCAGCTCGCGGAGTTTCAACAATGAGCAGTTCTTC
>NA|TRBJ1-3|TRBV7-9|NA
CASSLESRSGNTIYF
TGTGCCAGCAGCTTAGAAAGTCGCTCTGGAAACACCATATATTTT
>NA|TRBJ2-1|TRBV18|NA
CASSPLTAQDEQFF
TGTGCCAGCTCACCTCTTACTGCCCAGGACGAGCAGTTCTTC
>TRBD1|TRBJ1-1|TRBV18|NA
CASSPGAGGNTEAFF
TGTGCCAGCTCACCAGGGGCAGGGGGGAACACTGAAGCTTTCTTT
>NA|TRBJ1-5|TRBV6-2/TRBV6-3|medium-sized
CASSYRADNQPQHF
TGTGCCAGCAGTTACCGGGCAGACAATCAGCCCCAGCATTTT
>TRBD1|TRBJ1-5|TRBV27|NA
CASSFTGVRNQPQHF
TGTGCCAGCAGTTTTACAGGGGTGAGAAATCAGCCCCAGCATTTT
>TRBD2|TRBJ2-1|TRBV19|NA
CASSIAPGLAGLFHNEQFF
TGTGCCAGTAGTATAGCCCCGGGACTAGCGGGCCTTTTCCACAATGAGCAGTTCTTC
>NA|TRBJ1-1|TRBV2|NA
CASSTDQNTEAFF
TGTGCCAGCAGTACGGATCAAAACACTGAAGCTTTCTTT
>NA|TRBJ1-1|TRBV7-2|NA
CASSFGQQNTEAFF
TGTGCCAGCAGCTTTGGACAGCAGAACACTGAAGCTTTCTTT
>NA|TRBJ1-6|TRBV6-2/TRBV6-3|NA
CASSYPEANSPLHF
TGTGCCAGCAGTTATCCGGAAGCTAATTCACCCCTCCACTTT
>NA|TRBJ1-1|TRBV2|once
CASTPPGYTEAFF
TGTGCCAGCACTCCCCCCGGGTACACTGAAGCTTTCTTT
>NA|TRBJ1-2|TRBV4-1|NA
CASSPRIVIGYGYTF
TGCGCCAGCAGCCCGCGCATCGTCATAGGTTATGGCTACACCTTC
>NA|TRBJ2-1|TRBV9|NA
CASSVAGVDYNEQFF
TGTGCCAGCAGCGTAGCGGGAGTAGACTACAATGAGCAGTTCTTC
>NA|TRBJ1-1|TRBV7-8|NA
CASSLPGGSTEAFF
TGTGCCAGCAGCTTACCCGGGGGGAGTACTGAAGCTTTCTTT
>TRBD2|TRBJ2-1|TRBV5-1|NA
CASSAFSGRAFSGAHEQFF
TGCGCCAGCAGCGCGTTTAGCGGGAGGGCCTTTAGTGGTGCTCATGAGCAGTTCTTC
>NA|TRBJ2-2|TRBV10-3|NA
CAISRGENTGELFF
TGTGCCATCAGTCGAGGGGAGAACACCGGGGAGCTGTTTTTT
>NA|TRBJ1-2|TRBV7-9|NA
CATTRGVGGYTF
TGTGCCACTACCCGGGGGGTAGGTGGCTACACCTTC
>NA|TRBJ1-3|TRBV5-1|NA
CASSLGQVSGNTIYF
TGCGCCAGCAGCTTGGGACAAGTCTCTGGAAACACCATATATTTT